This record covers a single TCR beta chain. Antigen: not known. This was the immunoSEQ version 4 assay in survey mode. Genomic DNA was diluted to 10 ng/uL, up to roughly 1 ug per sample. Clones were read by immunoSEQ multiplex PCR, and TCRdb kept only the in-frame ones, dropping some. The sample lists under 40,000 clones, 82% occurring once. This sample is drawn from a study of persistence of HIV-infected CD4 T cells. Study-level results: Proviral oligoclonality tracked with TCR oligoclonality within the same sorted cells. TCRbeta richness was lower in CMV- and Gag-responding cells than in anti-CD3/anti-CD28-responding cells.

An overlapping HIV-1 Gag peptide pool stimulated these cells at roughly 1 ug/peptide/mL. CD40L-negative CD69-negative CD45RO-high memory CD4+ T cells were sorted as populations depleted of antigen-responding cells. Before stimulation, PBMCs underwent CD8+ T cell depletion. The sequenced sample was CD4+ T cells sorted from PBMCs after 18-hour stimulation, obtained from a patient who received antiretroviral therapy. The origin of this receptor is an adult woman with HIV who was CMV-seropositive.

The CDR3 region is CASSGRADFSTDTQYF. The CDR3 nucleotides are TGTGCCAGCAGCGGACGGGCGGACTTTAGCACAGATACGCAGTATTTT. The V call is TRBV5-6, the J call TRBJ2-3; D may be TRBD2 (5 bases). The CDR3 totals 16 residues. V was shortened by 4 bases and J by 0 bases, with 15 bases between the two germline ends. Per germline, CDR1 SGHDT and CDR2 YYEEEE.